The 22 T cell receptor beta chains given below trace back to one sample, sequenced in a study of prognosis after radiotherapy for stage I lung cancer (dated by TCRdb to the early 2020s). For sequencing, an Illumina HiSeq 3000 was employed. Two rounds of multiplex PCR on genomic DNA were used to amplify the TCR beta CDR3 region. In the first round of PCR, primers specific to each TRBV and TRBJ gene were used, and the primer sequences are filed in Chinese patent CN105087789A. The public reads were reprocessed in TCRdb via fastp at Q25 and MiXCR, keeping in-frame beta chains. All rows with the same CDR3 protein become a single entry with the most common DNA and genes. A total of over 14,000 distinct CDR3 sequences appear in this sample, 28% of them only once. Approximately 10% of the sample is in the top ten clones. Source: PBMCs, taken before or after stereotactic body radiation therapy (not recorded which). The receptor set was obtained from a donor over 45 with non-small cell lung cancer.

This clonotype was counted at least ten times. This chain links TRBV6-1 with TRBJ1-6; D is ambiguous. This CDR3 comprises 16 residues. From germline, CDR1 is MNHNS and CDR2 SASEGT. With 5 bases removed from V and 2 bases from J, the gap between germline ends came to 13 bases. CDR3 amino acids: CASSPTVGTYNSPLHF. For the CDR3, the DNA is TGTGCCAGCAGTCCGACCGTAGGAACCTATAATTCACCCCTCCACTTT.

This clonotype was picked up many times. The V gene is TRBV19, the J gene TRBJ1-2; 7 bases are a match to TRBD1. This CDR3 is 14 amino acids long. J lost 11 bases, V lost 3 bases, and 12 bases had no gene match. Germline CDR1 and CDR2: LNHDA and SQIVND (reference sequence). CDR3 protein: CASSIWGQMAGYTF. CDR3 nucleotide sequence: TGTGCCAGTAGTATTTGGGGACAGATGGCAGGGTACACCTTC.

The table lists this clonotype with many counts. V and J are TRBV4-1 and TRBJ2-4; possibly TRBD1 or TRBD2 for D (5 bases each). Trimming cost V 1 base and J 7 bases, with 17 bases left between them. Germline V lookup: CDR1 MGHRA, CDR2 YSYEKL. This CDR3 region has 16 residues. The CDR3 coding sequence is TGCGCCAGCAGCCAAGGCGCCGGGACCAAGGATAACATTCAGTACTTC. The encoded protein is CASSQGAGTKDNIQYF.

This clonotype is medium-sized. The genes are TRBV27 and TRBJ1-6; 9 bases line up with TRBD1. V shed 7 bases, J shed 5 bases, and the junction held 12 bases outside the gene matches. The CDR3 has 17 residues. The germline gives CDR1 MNHEY, CDR2 SMNVEV (reference sequence). Here the CDR3 reads CASKTGQGKPNNSPLHF. The CDR3 nucleotides read TGTGCCAGCAAAACGGGACAGGGTAAACCAAATAATTCACCCCTCCACTTT.

Judged by abundance, this clonotype is medium-sized (0.01 to 0.1%). This chain connects TRBV5-1 to TRBJ2-3; 8 nucleotides match TRBD2. The CDR3 is 15 amino acids. V was clipped by 5 bases and J by 0 bases; unmatched bases: 5. The germline gives CDR1 SGHRS, CDR2 YFSETQ. The DNA of the CDR3 is TGCGCCAGCAGATTAGGACTAGCAAGCACAGATACGCAGTATTTT. Its translation: CASRLGLASTDTQYF.

This clonotype has a count of ten or more. The chain combines TRBV29-1 with TRBJ2-5, with D possibly matching TRBD1 (5 bases). The germline V gene encodes CDR1 SQVTM and CDR2 ANQGSEA. This CDR3 region has 13 residues. Trimming removed 4 bases at V and 4 bases at J, with 13 bases between. The CDR3 reads CSVGFRVRETQYF. CDR3 bases: TGCAGCGTTGGATTCAGGGTTAGAGAGACCCAGTACTTC. The variable domain in full, with the rest retrieved from reference TRBV29-1 and TRBJ2-5, is SAVISQKPSRDICQRGTSLTIQCQVDSQVTMMFWYRQQPGQSLTLIATANQGSEATYESGFVIDKFPISRPNLTFSTLTVSNMSPEDSSIYLCSVGFRVRETQYFGPGTRLLVL.

This clonotype was observed at least ten times. V usage is TRBV11-2 and J usage is TRBJ2-2; TRBD1 matches 7 bases. V gave up 2 bases and J gave up 4 bases; unmatched junction bases: 4. The CDR3 has 15 residues. Germline V gene lookup returns CDR1 SGHAT and CDR2 FQNNGV. CDR3 nucleotide sequence: TGTGCCAGCAGCTTATTGGCAGGGGGCACCGGGGAGCTGTTTTTT. Amino acids: CASSLLAGGTGELFF.

As regards this clonotype: This may be a read error, as it is one base from a much larger clone. The CDR3 DNA follows: TGTGCCAGCAGTTGCGACCGGGACACGGTTCAGCCCCAGCATTTT. Encoded protein: CASSCDRDTVQPQHF. The V call is TRBV6-5, the J call TRBJ1-5; perhaps TRBD1 as D (6 bases). Trimming stripped 4 bases from V and 6 bases from J, with 16 bases between. Germline-derived CDR1 and CDR2 are MNHEY and SVGAGI. The CDR3 extends over 15 amino acids.

This clonotype rates as medium-sized (0.01 to 0.1%). The genes are TRBV11-3 and TRBJ2-1; D unclear. Germline V gene data show CDR1 as SGHNT and CDR2 as YENEEA. There are 11 residues in the CDR3. Trimming removed 6 bases from V and 10 bases from J, with 10 bases in between. The CDR3 region has the DNA TGTGCCAGCAGTCAAGGCCCAGAGCAGTTCTTC. It yields the protein CASSQGPEQFF. Drawing the rest from reference TRBV11-3 and TRBJ2-1, the complete variable domain is EAGVVQSPRYKIIEKKQPVAFWCNPISGHNTLYWYLQNLGQGPELLIRYENEEAVDDSQLPKDRFSAERLKGVDSTLKIQPAELGDSAVYLCASSQGPEQFFGPGTRLTVL.

This clonotype was seen many times. The chain joins TRBV5-6 to TRBJ2-1; the match to TRBD1 covers 8 bases. Looked up from germline, CDR1 is SGHDT and CDR2 is YYEEEE. This CDR3 comprises 17 residues. After removal of 4 bases from V and 0 bases from J, the junction contained 9 bases not matched to a gene. The CDR3 sequence: CASSPMEGTGSYNEQFF. Written as DNA, the CDR3 is TGTGCCAGCAGCCCCATGGAGGGGACAGGCTCCTACAATGAGCAGTTCTTC.

By sample fraction, this clonotype is medium-sized. The CDR3: CASSFMGGQNNEQFF. CDR3 sequence (DNA): TGTGCCAGCAGTTTCATGGGAGGACAGAACAATGAGCAGTTCTTC. The chain combines TRBV27 with TRBJ2-1, with D perhaps matching TRBD1 or TRBD2 (6 bases each). CDR1 is MNHEY, CDR2 SMNVEV, per germline (reference sequence). The CDR3 totals 15 residues. The V end lost 3 bases, the J end lost 5 bases, and 14 bases lay between the germline ends.

This clonotype showed up many times. V is TRBV6-1 and J is TRBJ1-5; 7 bases line up with TRBD1. Germline lookup yields CDR1 MNHNS and CDR2 SASEGT. Germline trimming cut 6 bases from V and 6 bases from J; bases unmatched to any gene: 8. The CDR3 sequence is 14 residues long. The DNA of the CDR3 is TGTGCCAGCAGGACGGGGGGGACAGCTCAGCCCCAGCATTTT. Its translation is CASRTGGTAQPQHF.

This clonotype has at least ten counts. The J gene is TRBJ1-2, the V gene TRBV24-1, with 7 bases identical to TRBD1. The CDR3 sequence is 14 residues long. Germline lookup yields CDR1 KGHDR and CDR2 SFDVKD. With V trimmed by 4 bases and J by 8 bases, 9 bases remained unmatched. The CDR3 DNA sequence: TGTGCCACCAGTGAAAGACAGGGCCTCGGGGGCTACACCTTC. This codes for CATSERQGLGGYTF.

For this clonotype: One end of the junction fails to match germline, which may point to a read error. J is TRBJ2-7 and V is TRBV7-6; 10 bases align to TRBD2. This CDR3 has 14 amino acids. Germline CDR1 and CDR2: SGHVS and FNYEAQ. The CDR3 protein is CASSPTSGTYEKYF. The CDR3 DNA is TGTGCCAGCAGTCCTACTAGCGGGACCTACGAGAAGTACTTC.

There are many counts of this clonotype. This chain links TRBV18 with TRBJ1-1; tentative D call: TRBD1 (6 bases). The CDR3 consists of 14 residues. Germline CDR1 and CDR2: KGHSH and LQKENI. V was trimmed by 6 bases and J by 4 bases, leaving 15 bases between them. The CDR3 here is CASSEAGAVTEAFF. In DNA, the CDR3 is TGTGCCAGCTCTGAGGCAGGGGCGGTCACTGAAGCTTTCTTT.

Remarks on this clonotype: A far larger clone differs by one base, so this is likely a read error. The chain recombines TRBV13 with TRBJ2-1, with a tentative D call TRBD2 (6 bases). CDR1 is PRHDT and CDR2 is FYEKMQ in the germline V gene (reference sequence). This CDR3 is built from 13 residues. The CDR3 here is CASSPGVGNEQFF. CDR3 DNA sequence: TGCGCCAGCAGCCCGGGGGTTGGGAATGAGCAGTTCTTC. The full variable domain, its missing parts supplied by reference TRBV13 and TRBJ2-1, is AAGVIQSPRHLIKEKRETATLKCYPIPRHDTVYWYQQGPGQDPQFLISFYEKMQSDKGSIPDRFSAQQFSDYHSELNMSSLELGDSALYFCASSPGVGNEQFFGPGTRLTVL.

This clonotype was recorded once. A far larger clone is one base from this, pointing to a likely read error. V usage is TRBV6-9 and J usage is TRBJ2-7; D may be TRBD1 (6 bases). CDR1 is MNHGY and CDR2 is SVAAGI in the germline V gene. CDR3 length: 15 amino acids. This CDR3 is CASSGLSQGSYDQYF. CDR3 bases: TGTGCCAGCAGTGGCCTTAGTCAGGGGTCCTACGATCAGTACTTC.

This clonotype came up many times. This chain joins TRBV7-9 and TRBJ1-2; TRBD1 matches 7 bases. The germline CDR1 and CDR2 sequences are SEHNR and FQNEAQ (reference sequence). V shed 3 bases and J 6 bases; nucleotides not matched to a gene: 19. The CDR3 covers 18 residues. The CDR3 spells CASSFSSGTDLPRNGYTF. CDR3 nucleotides: TGTGCCAGCAGCTTTTCATCCGGGACAGACCTTCCTAGAAATGGCTACACCTTC.

This clonotype was picked up one time. One end of the junction fails to match germline, which may point to a read error. V usage is TRBV20-1 and J usage is TRBJ1-1, with TRBD1 matching over 7 bases. CDR1 DFQATT and CDR2 SNEGSKA come from the germline V gene (reference sequence). The CDR3 extends over 14 amino acids. CDR3 residues: CSAPRDSLNTEAFF. DNA for the CDR3: TGCAGTGCTCCCCGGGACAGCCTTAACACTGAGGCTTTCTTT.

This clonotype was counted ten times or more. The CDR3 spells CASRSGQTNEQFF. The CDR3 DNA follows: TGTGCCAGCAGATCGGGACAGACCAATGAGCAGTTCTTC. This chain joins TRBV7-2 and TRBJ2-1, with 7 bases matching TRBD1. Germline trimming cut 6 bases from V and 6 bases from J; bases unmatched to any gene: 5. The V gene's germline CDR1 is SGHTA and CDR2 FQGNSA. CDR3 length: 13 amino acids.

This clonotype was picked up many times. The V and J genes are TRBV18 and TRBJ1-2; no reliable D call. This CDR3 spans 13 amino acids. In germline, CDR1 is KGHSH, CDR2 LQKENI. The V and J ends lost 3 bases and 8 bases respectively, with 13 bases between them. In DNA form, the CDR3 reads TGTGCCAGCTCACCCCGTCCGGAGTTAGGCTACACCTTC. Amino acid sequence: CASSPRPELGYTF.

This clonotype was seen at least ten times. This chain uses TRBV7-6 with TRBJ1-2; 9 bases line up with TRBD1. J gave up 4 bases and V 5 bases, and 5 bases lay outside the gene matches. This CDR3 region has 14 residues. Germline V gene sequence: CDR1 SGHVS, CDR2 FNYEAQ. The CDR3 reads CASSPTGGAYGYTF. The CDR3 DNA reads TGTGCCAGCAGCCCGACAGGGGGGGCCTATGGCTACACCTTC.